The rows below give T cell receptor beta chains drawn from one sample of a study of blood T cells in healthy people across ages. A single record per CDR3 protein comes from TCRdb applying MiXCR to the 5' RACE reads. This sample has approximately 1.5 million distinct CDR3 sequences; less than 45% occur once, and the top ten carry less than 5%. Sequenced: blood. These receptors were collected from a woman aged 18-30 years in good health. The CDR3 runs from the conserved cysteine through the conserved F or W. D genes are given only for firm matches. Only part of the rows carry a size: once, few, many, or a class if the clone is expanded.

clone_size j_call cdr3_length d_call v_call cdr3_nt cdr3_aa
- TRBJ2-7 16 - TRBV6-2/TRBV6-3 TGTGCCAGCAGTTACCCACCTCAGGGTATTCTTGACGAGCAGTACTTC CASSYPPQGILDEQYF
- TRBJ1-2 13 - TRBV10-3 TGTGCCACCCGGGACGGGGAGAAATATGGCTACACCTTC CATRDGEKYGYTF
few TRBJ2-7 16 TRBD2 TRBV11-2 TGTGCCAGCAGCTTAGACGGTCTAGCGGGGACATACGAGCAGTACTTC CASSLDGLAGTYEQYF
- TRBJ1-3 16 - TRBV25-1 TGTGCCAGCAGTGAATACCTCAGGGGCTCTGGAAACACCATATATTTT CASSEYLRGSGNTIYF
few TRBJ2-7 14 TRBD1 TRBV29-1 TGCAGCGTACTGGACAGGGGGCAGACCTACGAGCAGTACTTC CSVLDRGQTYEQYF
- TRBJ2-1 15 TRBD2 TRBV6-5 TGTGCCAGCACTCTCGAGCGAGCGGGGATCAATGAGCAGTTCTTC CASTLERAGINEQFF
- TRBJ2-1 17 TRBD2 TRBV27 TGTGCCAGCAGTTTAAGGGCTAGCGGGATGTACCAAGAGACCCAGTTCTTC CASSLRASGMYQETQFF
few TRBJ1-2 13 - TRBV7-9 TGTGCCAGCAGCCAGACCGACAGGTCTGGCTACACCTTC CASSQTDRSGYTF
once TRBJ2-7 14 - TRBV4-2 TGTGCCAGCAGCCAAGCCCAGTCATCCTACGAGCAGTACTTC CASSQAQSSYEQYF
- TRBJ2-4 15 TRBD1 TRBV7-2 TGTGCCAGCAGCCCCGACAGGGGTGCCAAAAACATTCAGTACTTC CASSPDRGAKNIQYF
few TRBJ2-1 14 TRBD2 TRBV20-1 TGCAGTGCTACAATAGCGGGGGCCGTGAGTGAGCAGTTCTTC CSATIAGAVSEQFF
few TRBJ2-3 17 TRBD2 TRBV28 TGTGCCAGCAGTCTAGCCCTGACTAGCGAAGGGTTCGGTACGCAGTATTTT CASSLALTSEGFGTQYF
- TRBJ1-3 12 - TRBV29-1 TGCAGCGTTGGAACCGTAGGAAACACCATATATTTT CSVGTVGNTIYF
- TRBJ1-5 20 - TRBV4-1 TGCGCCAGCAGCCAAGAAGGAGTAGACAGGCGAGTTTTTAGCAATCAGCCCCAGCATTTT CASSQEGVDRRVFSNQPQHF
few TRBJ2-7 12 TRBD1 TRBV29-1 TGCAGCGTGTCGGGACAGGGGACCGAGCAGTACTTC CSVSGQGTEQYF
- TRBJ1-5 14 TRBD1 TRBV27 TGTGCCAGCAGGATACAGGGGGCGTTCGGGCCCCAGCATTTT CASRIQGAFGPQHF
- TRBJ2-7 12 - TRBV6-2/TRBV6-3 TGTGCCAGCTCGCGGCGCTCCTACGAGCAGTACTTC CASSRRSYEQYF
- TRBJ2-3 13 - TRBV6-1 TGTGCCAGCAGTGAAGAACGGGCAGATACGCAGTATTTT CASSEERADTQYF
- TRBJ2-3 16 - TRBV7-6 TGTGCCAGCAGCTTAGCCGCGGGTGCCAGGATTGGTACGCAGTATTTT CASSLAAGARIGTQYF